This T cell receptor beta chain was documented in a study of T-cell reconstitution after alpha-beta-depleted transplantation in children. Unique molecular identifiers tagged the TCRbeta library. TCRdb analysed the PCR reads with MiXCR anew, one entry per CDR3 protein. This repertoire shows roughly 300,000 distinct CDR3 sequences, 10% found once; its top ten account for more than 2%. CDR3 length: 14 amino acids. Germline V lookup: CDR1 LNHDA, CDR2 SQIVND (reference sequence). The V end lost 5 bases, the J end lost 0 bases, and 10 bases lay between the germline ends. This clonotype was seen a few times.

This chain joins TRBV19 and TRBJ1-1; D gene uncertain. Specimen: PBMCs from the stem cell graft donor, collected from the stem cell graft. This clonotype originated in a human donor who donated a stem cell graft to a child with acute lymphoblastic leukemia. This chain's CDR3 is CASSAPGLNTEAFF. The CDR3 DNA reads as TGTGCCAGTAGTGCGCCCGGGCTGAACACTGAAGCTTTCTTT.